The text below deals with one TCR beta chain. Its specificity is not known. The data belong to a study of T cell responses to AZD1222 COVID-19 vaccine. Regarding the study as a whole: Spike-specific TCRs gained breadth and depth after people received two AZD1222 doses.

Sequencing used immunoSEQ multiplex PCR; TCRdb keeps in-frame clones, though not all of them. The sample consists of 120,000 to 150,000 clones, 89% of them appearing once. The CDR3 totals 13 residues. CDR1 is LGHNA and CDR2 is YSLEER in the germline V gene. V lost 2 bases and J 5 bases, leaving 7 bases between the germline ends. The sample was peripheral blood, taken on day 0 of AZD1222 vaccination. This receptor was identified in an adult in good health. The rearrangement links TRBV4-3 to TRBJ1-5, with D possibly being TRBD1 (6 bases). The CDR3 DNA reads TGCGCCAGCAGCCAACACAGGGATCAGCCCCAGCATTTT. Protein product: CASSQHRDQPQHF.